The 8 T cell receptor beta chains below all came from one sample that was sequenced in a study of Ad26.COV2.S vaccination and SARS-CoV-2 variants. Profiled with immunoSEQ multiplex PCR; TCRdb holds only in-frame clones, not every one. This sample carries around 500,000 clones, roughly 87% of them seen once, and the ten largest clones take 1.5% to 2%. Described treatment: 19 received Ad26.COV2.S at low or high dose, single or two shots; several received placebo; per-sample allocation not given. After the first vaccine or placebo injection, samples were drawn on day 63. Sequencing used peripheral blood, obtained in a trial of Ad26.COV2.S vaccine versus placebo. The receptor set was obtained from a person between 18 and 60 years old who received the Ad26.COV2.S COVID-19 vaccine or a placebo.

This clone was observed a single time. J is TRBJ2-3 and V is TRBV28; a possible D gene is TRBD2 (6 bases). This CDR3 spans 15 amino acids. The germline gives CDR1 MDHEN, CDR2 SYDVKM. V was cut by 8 bases and J by 8 bases, with 23 bases left in between. This CDR3 is CASGGYPISLGTQYF. The CDR3 nucleotides read TGTGCCAGCGGAGGGTACCCAATATCCTTAGGTACGCAGTATTTT.

This clone was observed a handful of times. This chain uses TRBV4-1 with TRBJ1-5; D ambiguous. Trimming removed 3 bases at V and 3 bases at J, with 18 bases between. Germline V gives CDR1 MGHRA, CDR2 YSYEKL. The CDR3 contains 17 residues. CDR3 DNA sequence: TGCGCCAGCAGCCAGAGGTGGGCCGCTGAGAACAATCAGCCCCAGCATTTT. Translated, it gives CASSQRWAAENNQPQHF.

The chain uses TRBV6-5 and TRBJ2-7; D is possibly TRBD1 (6 bases). CDR1 is MNHEY and CDR2 is SVGAGI in the germline V gene. This CDR3 spans 14 amino acids. Trimming stripped 6 bases from V and 4 bases from J, with 16 bases between. DNA of the CDR3: TGTGCCAGCAGCCTCCGGACAGCCCAATACGAGCAGTACTTC. This sequence encodes CASSLRTAQYEQYF.

This sequence joins TRBV9 and TRBJ2-7; D may be TRBD1 or TRBD2 (5 bases each). The ends were cut back, 3 bases at V and 9 bases at J, with 13 bases in the middle. The germline CDR1 and CDR2 sequences are SGDLS and YYNGEE. This CDR3 region has 12 residues. The CDR3: CASSGPSGPQYF. As DNA, the CDR3 is TGTGCCAGCAGCGGACCCTCGGGGCCGCAGTACTTC.

The rearrangement joins TRBV6-1 to TRBJ2-3, with D tentatively TRBD1 (6 bases). The ends were cut back, 0 bases at V and 2 bases at J, with 12 bases in the middle. The germline gives CDR1 MNHNS, CDR2 SASEGT. The CDR3 is 16 amino acids. In DNA form, the CDR3 reads TGTGCCAGCAGTGAAGCGCTAGCAGGGGCCACAGATACGCAGTATTTT. Amino acid sequence: CASSEALAGATDTQYF.

This chain uses TRBV9 with TRBJ2-2, with a possible D match to TRBD2 (6 bases). V was clipped by 3 bases and J by 3 bases, with 15 bases between them. This CDR3 is built from 16 residues. Per the germline V gene, CDR1 is SGDLS and CDR2 is YYNGEE. The CDR3 DNA reads TGTGCCAGCAGCGATAGAGCGGGCGGGGACACCGGGGAGCTGTTTTTT. This codes for CASSDRAGGDTGELFF.

The chain employs TRBV7-9 and TRBJ2-3; perhaps TRBD2 as D (7 bases). CDR1 SEHNR and CDR2 FQNEAQ come from the germline V gene (reference sequence). The CDR3 length is 14 residues. Trimming shortened V by 6 bases and J by 4 bases, and 14 bases separated the two germline ends. The DNA of the CDR3 is TGTGCCAGCAGGGCCCCGGGGGGCCCAGATACGCAGTATTTT. Its translation is CASRAPGGPDTQYF.

The genes are TRBV30 and TRBJ1-6; TRBD1 matches 11 bases. Germline loops: CDR1 GTSNPN, CDR2 SVGIG (reference sequence). With 7 bases clipped from V and 13 bases from J, the junction kept 12 bases outside the gene matches. The CDR3 length is 14 residues. The CDR3 here is CAFRGQGGRGPLHF. Written as DNA, the CDR3 is TGTGCCTTTCGGGGACAGGGGGGTAGGGGTCCCCTCCACTTT.